The T cell receptor (beta chain) under discussion was sequenced for a study of shared clonotypes between healthy human individuals. Trimming left V 5 bases short and J 7 bases short, with 18 bases between. Germline CDR1 GTSNPN, CDR2 SVGIG (reference sequence). The CDR3 extends over 14 amino acids. The table came from immunoSEQ multiplex PCR; TCRdb's copy has only in-frame clones and leaves some out. The repertoire holds nearly 1 million clones, around three quarters seen once, with around 1.4% in the top ten. The source material was memory CD4+ T cells sorted from blood. Sample subset: CD45RA-negative fraction. This sequence joins TRBV30 and TRBJ2-1, with D perhaps matching TRBD2 (7 bases). This clonotype was obtained from a man between 18 and 35 years old in good health. The CDR3 protein is CAWRGGRGINEQFF. The CDR3 DNA is TGTGCCTGGCGCGGGGGCCGCGGGATTAATGAGCAGTTCTTC.